The 10 T cell receptor beta chains presented below share a single source sample, sequenced in a study of early T cells in non-severe SARS-CoV-2 infection (dated by TCRdb to the early 2020s). Libraries were prepared through 5' RACE. Sequencing instrument: NextSeq 500. TCRdb cleaned the public reads at Q25 with fastp, built clones with MiXCR and kept in-frame beta chains. Duplicate CDR3 protein sequences are folded into a single record with the most common DNA and genes. The sample has 50,000 to 65,000 distinct CDR3 sequences on record, around 14% of them singletons. The top ten clones comprise 3.5% to 5% of the sample. The sequencing input was whole blood. The source is an adult who was a healthcare worker with PCR-confirmed SARS-CoV-2 infection or an uninfected control (not recorded which).

This clonotype was observed a few times. The V and J genes are TRBV5-1 and TRBJ1-4; D not certain. Germline V gene data show CDR1 as SGHRS and CDR2 as YFSETQ. The CDR3 consists of 15 residues. Between the trimmed V and J ends, which lost 4 bases and 1 base, there was a span of 11 bases. The CDR3 region is CASSGVWGTNEKLFF. CDR3 nucleotides: TGCGCCAGCAGCGGGGTCTGGGGAACTAATGAAAAACTGTTTTTT.

The chain carries TRBV3-1 and TRBJ1-2, with 7 nucleotides matching TRBD1. The CDR3 has 16 residues. With V trimmed by 0 bases and J by 4 bases, 8 bases remained unmatched. The germline V gene encodes CDR1 LGHDT and CDR2 YNNKEL (reference sequence). In DNA form, the CDR3 reads TGTGCCAGCAGCCAAGACGGACAGGTTGAAGGCTATGGCTACACCTTC. Translation gives CASSQDGQVEGYGYTF.

Ten or more counts support this clonotype. V usage is TRBV20-1 and J usage is TRBJ2-2; TRBD1 matches 9 bases. The junction had 14 bases not matched to a gene; V was cut back by 3 bases and J by 3 bases. Germline lookup yields CDR1 DFQATT and CDR2 SNEGSKA (reference sequence). The CDR3 loop spans 18 amino acids. The CDR3 sequence: CSASQFRDRVTDTGELFF. The CDR3, as DNA: TGCAGTGCTAGTCAATTCCGGGACAGGGTAACGGACACCGGGGAGCTGTTTTTT.

Only a few counts were recorded for this clonotype. The J gene is TRBJ1-6, the V gene TRBV6-5; D gene unclear. Germline V gene sequence: CDR1 MNHEY, CDR2 SVGAGI. This CDR3 is built from 13 residues. V shed 7 bases and J shed 4 bases, with 8 bases lying between them. This chain's CDR3 is CASNAEYNSPLHF. The CDR3 DNA sequence: TGTGCCAGCAATGCGGAATATAATTCACCCCTCCACTTT.

This clonotype was detected ten times or more. The CDR3 nucleotides read TGTGCCAGCACCAGGGCCCGGGGCAATCAGCCCCAGCATTTT. This encodes CASTRARGNQPQHF. This chain joins TRBV2 and TRBJ1-5, with D perhaps matching TRBD1 (5 bases). The ends were cut back, 7 bases at V and 2 bases at J, with 12 bases in the middle. This CDR3 has 14 residues. Germline CDR1 SNHLY, CDR2 FYNNEI.

This clonotype was seen at least ten times. The chain has TRBV20-1 and TRBJ2-3; TRBD2 is a possible D gene (5 bases). Germline V CDR1 and CDR2: DFQATT, SNEGSKA (reference sequence). The CDR3 covers 14 residues. V lost 6 bases and J lost 1, with 14 bases in between. The DNA of the CDR3 is TGCAGTGCCAGCGGCTATCTAGGCACAGATACGCAGTATTTT. Its protein product is CSASGYLGTDTQYF.

The chain uses TRBV7-9 and TRBJ2-1, with TRBD1 matching 8 bases. V gave up 10 bases and J gave up 8 bases; unmatched junction bases: 7. The CDR3 has 12 residues. Looked up from germline, CDR1 is SEHNR and CDR2 is FQNEAQ (reference sequence). CDR3 residues: CATGQGIDEQFF. CDR3 DNA: TGTGCCACTGGACAGGGCATCGATGAGCAGTTCTTC.

This clonotype was found a few times. J is TRBJ2-5 and V is TRBV5-1; the match to TRBD2 covers 12 bases. Germline assignment: CDR1 SGHRS and CDR2 YFSETQ. The trim removed 6 bases at V and 3 bases at J, leaving 3 bases unmatched. The CDR3 has 14 residues. The DNA of the CDR3 is TGCGCCAGCACCCGGACTAGCGGGAAAGAGACCCAGTACTTC. Protein product: CASTRTSGKETQYF.

For this clonotype: At one end, the junction sequence differs from germline, possibly due to a read error. This rearrangement joins TRBV2 to TRBJ2-5; maybe TRBD2 (8 bases). This CDR3 comprises 14 residues. The V gene's germline CDR1 is SNHLY and CDR2 FYNNEI. The CDR3 nucleotides read TGTGTCAGCAGCGGGGGACAGAACCAAGAGACCCAGTACTTC. Translating gives CVSSGGQNQETQYF.

There are many counts of this clonotype. The chain recombines TRBV7-2 with TRBJ2-7; TRBD1 agrees at 9 bases. In germline, CDR1 is SGHTA, CDR2 FQGNSA. The trim removed 1 base at V and 1 base at J, leaving 2 bases unmatched. The CDR3 contains 15 residues. CDR3 DNA sequence: TGTGCCAGCAGCTTAGATGGGACAGGGTCCTACGAGCAGTACTTC. Protein: CASSLDGTGSYEQYF.